The 14 T cell receptor beta chains below all came from one sample that was sequenced in a study of OX40 agonist ivuxolimab in advanced cancers. Receptor amplification or capture employed the immunoSEQ multiplex PCR assay. The immuneACCESS repertoire file appears here via TCRdb, limited to in-frame rearrangements. These files lack a portion of the clones; in checked studies, under half of the deficit traces to unresolved V genes, and the cause of the others is not known. The sample has 65,000 to 80,000 clones on record, 92% of them singletons. 0.5% to 0.65% of the sample comes from the top ten. The specimen was CD4+ or CD8+ T cells sorted from blood, collected in a trial of the OX40 agonist ivuxolimab. These receptors were obtained from an adult with an advanced solid tumor such as melanoma, head and neck, liver or kidney cancer.

This rearrangement joins TRBV10-3 to TRBJ1-2; D unresolved. Between the trimmed V and J ends, which lost 0 bases and 6 bases, there was a span of 5 bases. The CDR3 covers 12 residues. Germline V gene sequence: CDR1 ENHRY, CDR2 SYGVKD. CDR3 region: CAISESENGYTF. The CDR3 DNA follows: TGTGCCATCAGTGAGTCGGAGAATGGCTACACCTTC.

The chain employs TRBV5-6 and TRBJ1-5; 7 bases map to TRBD1. CDR1 and CDR2 (germline): SGHDT, YYEEEE. The V segment lost 0 bases and the J segment 2 bases; nucleotides outside the gene matches: 2. CDR3 length equals 15 residues. The CDR3 loop reads CASSLEGGRNQPQHF. The CDR3 nucleotides read TGTGCCAGCAGCTTGGAAGGGGGCCGCAATCAGCCCCAGCATTTT.

This clone was picked up one time. The chain links TRBV7-2 to TRBJ2-3; no clear D gene. The V end lost 4 bases, the J end lost 2 bases, and 10 bases lay between the germline ends. The CDR3 covers 14 residues. Germline lookup yields CDR1 SGHTA and CDR2 FQGNSA. CDR3 in amino acids: CASSSTYNTDTQYF. DNA for the CDR3: TGTGCCAGCAGCTCAACTTACAACACAGATACGCAGTATTTT.

The rearrangement uses TRBV7-6 and TRBJ1-1; tentative D call: TRBD1 (6 bases). The CDR3 is 14 residues long. Trimming shortened V by 5 bases and J by 7 bases, and 17 bases separated the two germline ends. CDR1 and CDR2 from the germline V gene are SGHVS and FNYEAQ. The CDR3 DNA reads TGTGCCAGCAGCCTTCTGACAGGACTAGGTGAAGCTTTCTTT. This translates into CASSLLTGLGEAFF.

This clone has a handful of counts. This chain uses TRBV5-1 with TRBJ1-1, with 9 bases that match TRBD1. This CDR3 is 14 amino acids long. Trimming at V came to 4 bases and at J to 3 bases, leaving 4 bases not matched to a gene. CDR1 SGHRS and CDR2 YFSETQ come from the germline V gene. As DNA, the CDR3 is TGCGCCAGCAGCCCACGACAGGGGGACACTGAAGCTTTCTTT. Its translation: CASSPRQGDTEAFF.

The chain recombines TRBV28 with TRBJ2-7; 7 bases agree with TRBD1. Germline-derived CDR1 and CDR2 are MDHEN and SYDVKM. This CDR3 has 13 residues. V lost 3 bases to trimming and J lost 6 bases; unmatched junction nucleotides: 5. The CDR3 loop is CASSLSTGVEQYF. CDR3 in DNA: TGTGCCAGCAGTTTGTCCACAGGGGTCGAGCAGTACTTC.

The rearrangement uses TRBV7-8 and TRBJ1-5, with 12 bases identical to TRBD1. The CDR3 consists of 17 residues. Trimming cost V 6 bases and J 2 bases; bases outside gene matches: 8. Germline V gene data show CDR1 as SGHVS and CDR2 as FQNEAQ. This CDR3 reads CASSRDRGLRGNQPQHF. The CDR3 DNA follows: TGTGCCAGCAGTAGGGACAGGGGGCTGAGAGGCAATCAGCCCCAGCATTTT.

The chain joins TRBV19 to TRBJ2-2; 8 positions match TRBD2. The CDR3 totals 15 residues. J was trimmed by 4 bases and V by 7 bases; bases with no gene match: 8. Germline V gene lookup returns CDR1 LNHDA and CDR2 SQIVND (reference sequence). The CDR3 coding sequence is TGTGCCAGTACCTCGGGAGGGGTCCCCACCGGGGAGCTGTTTTTT. This translates into CASTSGGVPTGELFF. Combining the CDR3 with reference TRBV19 and TRBJ2-2 gives the whole variable domain DGGITQSPKYLFRKEGQNVTLSCEQNLNHDAMYWYRQDPGQGLRLIYYSQIVNDFQKGDIAEGYSVSREKKESFPLTVTSAQKNPTAFYLCASTSGGVPTGELFFGEGSRLTVL.

The chain carries TRBV9 and TRBJ2-7; D is perhaps TRBD1 or TRBD2 (5 bases each). CDR1 SGDLS and CDR2 YYNGEE come from the germline V gene. Trimming took 1 base from V and 5 from J, leaving 7 bases between them. This CDR3 has 12 amino acids. The CDR3 protein is CASSVRDHEQYF. Written as DNA, the CDR3 is TGTGCCAGCAGCGTACGGGACCACGAGCAGTACTTC.

The chain employs TRBV7-9 and TRBJ1-5; D perhaps matches TRBD1 (6 bases). Germline V gene sequence: CDR1 SEHNR, CDR2 FQNEAQ (reference sequence). CDR3 length: 14 residues. CDR3 nucleotide sequence: TGTGCTCCGCAACAAGGGGGGTACAATCAGCCCCAGCATTTT. This codes for CAPQQGGYNQPQHF. The complete variable domain, with remaining parts taken from reference TRBV7-9 and TRBJ1-5, reads DTGVSQNPRHKITKRGQNVTFRCDPISEHNRLYWYRQTLGQGPEFLTYFQNEAQLEKSRLLSDRFSAERPKGSFSTLEIQRTEQGDSAMYLCAPQQGGYNQPQHFGDGTRLSIL.

The chain employs TRBV30 and TRBJ2-7; TRBD2 aligns across 9 bases. Germline V gene sequence: CDR1 GTSNPN, CDR2 SVGIG (reference sequence). This CDR3 is built from 16 residues. J lost 6 bases, V lost 3 bases, and 15 bases had no gene match. CDR3 sequence reads: CAWSLATGGRAGEQYF. The CDR3 bases are TGTGCCTGGAGCCTCGCGACGGGCGGGAGGGCCGGCGAGCAGTACTTC. The entire variable domain, with the rest obtained from reference TRBV30 and TRBJ2-7, is as follows: SQTIHQWPATLVQPVGSPLSLECTVEGTSNPNLYWYRQAAGRGLQLLFYSVGIGQISSEVPQNLSASRPQDRQFILSSKKLLLSDSGFYLCAWSLATGGRAGEQYFGPGTRLTVT.

The V call is TRBV11-3, the J call TRBJ2-1; 13 bases are a match to TRBD2. The ends lost 4 bases at V and 8 bases at J; junction bases unmatched: 8. This CDR3 has 16 amino acids. The germline gives CDR1 SGHNT, CDR2 YENEEA. This CDR3 is CASSSGTSGDLDEQFF. CDR3 nucleotide sequence: TGTGCCAGCAGCTCCGGGACTAGCGGGGACTTAGATGAGCAGTTCTTC. Using reference TRBV11-3 and TRBJ2-1 for the parts outside the CDR3, the full variable domain is EAGVVQSPRYKIIEKKQPVAFWCNPISGHNTLYWYLQNLGQGPELLIRYENEEAVDDSQLPKDRFSAERLKGVDSTLKIQPAELGDSAVYLCASSSGTSGDLDEQFFGPGTRLTVL.

The chain joins TRBV29-1 to TRBJ1-4; D might be TRBD1 (6 bases). There are 14 residues in the CDR3. V lost 5 bases and J lost 6, with 16 bases in between. The germline V gene has CDR1 SQVTM and CDR2 ANQGSEA. CDR3 bases: TGCAGCGTTCGCCAGGGGCCGCAGGATGAAAAACTGTTTTTT. Protein: CSVRQGPQDEKLFF.

This clone occurred once. This chain joins TRBV7-2 and TRBJ2-2; tentative D call: TRBD2 (5 bases). This CDR3 is 16 amino acids long. Germline CDR1 is SGHTA and CDR2 is FQGNSA. V was shortened by 1 base and J by 4 bases, with 13 bases between the two germline ends. The DNA of the CDR3 is TGTGCCAGCAGCTTAGATTGGAGGCCGTCCACCGGGGAGCTGTTTTTT. This codes for CASSLDWRPSTGELFF.